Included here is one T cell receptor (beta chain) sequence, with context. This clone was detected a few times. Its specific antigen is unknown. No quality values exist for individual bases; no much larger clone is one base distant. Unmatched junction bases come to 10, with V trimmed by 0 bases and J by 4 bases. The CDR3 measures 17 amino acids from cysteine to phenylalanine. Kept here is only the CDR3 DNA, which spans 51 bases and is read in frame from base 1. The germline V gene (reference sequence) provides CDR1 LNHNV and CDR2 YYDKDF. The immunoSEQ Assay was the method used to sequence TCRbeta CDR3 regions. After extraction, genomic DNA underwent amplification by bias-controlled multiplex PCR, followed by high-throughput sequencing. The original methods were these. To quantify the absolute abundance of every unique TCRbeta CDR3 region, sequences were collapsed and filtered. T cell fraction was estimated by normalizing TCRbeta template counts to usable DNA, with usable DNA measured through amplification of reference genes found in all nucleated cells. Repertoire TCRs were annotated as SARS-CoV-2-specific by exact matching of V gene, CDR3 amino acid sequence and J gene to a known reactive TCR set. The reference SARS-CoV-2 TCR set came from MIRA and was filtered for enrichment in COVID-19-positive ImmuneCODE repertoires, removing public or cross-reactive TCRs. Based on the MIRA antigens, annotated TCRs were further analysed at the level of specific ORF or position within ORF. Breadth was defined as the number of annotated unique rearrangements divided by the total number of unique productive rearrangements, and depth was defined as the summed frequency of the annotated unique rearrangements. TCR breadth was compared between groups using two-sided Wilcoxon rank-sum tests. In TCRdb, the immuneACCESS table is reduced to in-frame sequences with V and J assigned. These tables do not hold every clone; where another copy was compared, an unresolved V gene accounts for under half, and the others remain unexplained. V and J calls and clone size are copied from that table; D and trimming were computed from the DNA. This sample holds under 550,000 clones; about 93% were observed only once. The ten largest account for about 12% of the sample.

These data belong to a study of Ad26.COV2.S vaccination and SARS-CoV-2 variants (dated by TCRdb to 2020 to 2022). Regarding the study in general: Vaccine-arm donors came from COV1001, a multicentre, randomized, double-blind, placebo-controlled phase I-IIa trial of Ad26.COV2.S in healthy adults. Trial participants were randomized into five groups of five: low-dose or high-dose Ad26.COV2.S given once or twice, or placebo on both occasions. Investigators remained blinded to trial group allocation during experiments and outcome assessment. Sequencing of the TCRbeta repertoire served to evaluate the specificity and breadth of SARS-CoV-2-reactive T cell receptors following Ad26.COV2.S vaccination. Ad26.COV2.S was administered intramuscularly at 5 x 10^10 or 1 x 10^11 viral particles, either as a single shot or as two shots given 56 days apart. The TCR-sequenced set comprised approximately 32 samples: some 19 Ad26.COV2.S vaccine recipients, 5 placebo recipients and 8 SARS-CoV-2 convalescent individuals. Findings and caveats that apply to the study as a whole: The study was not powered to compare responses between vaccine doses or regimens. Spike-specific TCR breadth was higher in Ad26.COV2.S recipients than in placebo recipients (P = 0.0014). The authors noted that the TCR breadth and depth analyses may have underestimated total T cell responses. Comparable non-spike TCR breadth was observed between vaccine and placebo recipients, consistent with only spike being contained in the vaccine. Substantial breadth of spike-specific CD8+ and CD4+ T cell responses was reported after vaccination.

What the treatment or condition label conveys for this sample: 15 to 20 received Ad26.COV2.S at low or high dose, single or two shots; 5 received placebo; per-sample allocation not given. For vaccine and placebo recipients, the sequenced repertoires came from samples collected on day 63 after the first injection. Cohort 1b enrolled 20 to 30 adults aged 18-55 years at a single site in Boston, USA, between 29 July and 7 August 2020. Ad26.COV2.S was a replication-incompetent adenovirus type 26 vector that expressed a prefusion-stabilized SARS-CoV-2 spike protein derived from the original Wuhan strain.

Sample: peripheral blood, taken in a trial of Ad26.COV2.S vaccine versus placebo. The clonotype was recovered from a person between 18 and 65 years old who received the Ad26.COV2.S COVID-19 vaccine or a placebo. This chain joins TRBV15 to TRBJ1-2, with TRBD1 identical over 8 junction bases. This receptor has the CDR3 CATSRDMGSGQVYGYTF. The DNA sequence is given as TGTGCCACCAGCAGAGATATGGGTTCGGGACAGGTCTATGGCTACACCTTC. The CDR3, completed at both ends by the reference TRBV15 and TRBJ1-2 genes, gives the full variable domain DAMVIQNPRYQVTQFGKPVTLSCSQTLNHNVMYWYQQKSSQAPKLLFHYYDKDFNNEADTPDNFQSRRPNTSFCFLDIRSPGLGDTAMYLCATSRDMGSGQVYGYTFGSGTRLTVV.